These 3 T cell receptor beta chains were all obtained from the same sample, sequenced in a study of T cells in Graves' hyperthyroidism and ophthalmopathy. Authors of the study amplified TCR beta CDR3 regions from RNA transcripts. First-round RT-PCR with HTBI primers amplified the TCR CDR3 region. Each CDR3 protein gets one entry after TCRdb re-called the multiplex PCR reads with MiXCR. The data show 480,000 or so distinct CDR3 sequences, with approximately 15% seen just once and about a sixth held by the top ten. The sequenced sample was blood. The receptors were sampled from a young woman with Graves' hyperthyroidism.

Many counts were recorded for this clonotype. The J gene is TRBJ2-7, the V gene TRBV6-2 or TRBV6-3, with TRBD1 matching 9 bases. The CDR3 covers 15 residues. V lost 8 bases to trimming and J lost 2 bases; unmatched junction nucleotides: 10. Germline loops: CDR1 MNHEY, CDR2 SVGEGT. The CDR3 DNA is TGTGCCAGCCAAGCTCCGGGACAGGGCACCTACGAGCAGTACTTC. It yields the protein CASQAPGQGTYEQYF.

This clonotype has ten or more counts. The DNA for the CDR3 is TGTGCCAGCAGCCCAGGAATCCGCAGAGGCCGGGCTACAGATACGCAGTATTTT. The encoded protein is CASSPGIRRGRATDTQYF. The V and J genes are TRBV11-2 and TRBJ2-3; D is unclear. The CDR3 loop spans 18 amino acids. Per the germline V gene, CDR1 is SGHAT and CDR2 is FQNNGV. V lost 5 bases, J lost 3 bases, and 24 bases lay in between.

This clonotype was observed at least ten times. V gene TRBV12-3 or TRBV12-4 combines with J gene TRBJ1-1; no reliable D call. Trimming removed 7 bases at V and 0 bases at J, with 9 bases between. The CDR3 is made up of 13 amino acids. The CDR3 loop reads CASTKTVNTEAFF. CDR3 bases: TGTGCCAGCACCAAGACGGTGAACACTGAAGCTTTCTTT.